Below, 3 T cell receptor beta chains from the same sample are listed, as sequenced in a study of spatial heterogeneity in lung cancer. Time point specified: sample taken at primary tumor resection. Whole RNA was taken from tumor, nontumor lung or frozen PBMC; it was then sequenced unsorted. TCRdb reprocessed the 5' RACE reads with MiXCR, giving one entry per CDR3 protein. The sample records some 50,000 distinct CDR3 sequences, approximately 12% being singletons. The sample here was PBMCs, taken at surgery. The receptors here all came from a female donor with early-stage non-small cell lung cancer.

This clonotype was seen only a few times. The V call is TRBV20-1, the J call TRBJ2-2; TRBD2 matches 8 bases. V gave up 1 base and J gave up 7 bases; unmatched junction bases: 11. This CDR3 has 16 residues. CDR1 is DFQATT and CDR2 is SNEGSKA in the germline V gene (reference sequence). Here the CDR3 reads CSARVPGGGLGGELFF. The CDR3 DNA follows: TGCAGTGCTAGAGTCCCGGGCGGGGGGCTGGGCGGGGAGCTGTTTTTT.

This sequence joins TRBV20-1 and TRBJ2-1; D call uncertain. This CDR3 region has 13 residues. V lost 3 bases and J 4 bases, leaving 10 bases between the germline ends. CDR1 is DFQATT and CDR2 is SNEGSKA in the germline V gene (reference sequence). The CDR3 here is CSARFGFYNEQFF. The CDR3 region has the DNA TGCAGTGCTAGGTTTGGTTTTTACAATGAGCAGTTCTTC.

This clonotype was detected only a few times. The genes are TRBV29-1 and TRBJ2-5; 7 bases align to TRBD2. The CDR3 covers 15 residues. The germline V gene encodes CDR1 SQVTM and CDR2 ANQGSEA. The J segment lost 1 base and the V segment lost 3 bases, leaving 8 bases of the junction unmatched. CDR3 sequence reads: CSVETSPTLQETQYF. The DNA of the CDR3 is TGCAGCGTTGAGACTAGCCCTACCCTCCAAGAGACCCAGTACTTC.